A single T cell receptor beta chain is shown here with its context. The sample originates from a study of OX40 agonist ivuxolimab in advanced cancers. Clones were read by immunoSEQ multiplex PCR, and TCRdb kept only the in-frame ones, dropping some. The table includes nearly 85,000 clones, approximately 86% detected once. V dropped 5 bases and J dropped 6 bases, with 14 bases sitting between them. CDR3 length: 14 amino acids. Per the germline V gene, CDR1 is SGHAT and CDR2 is FQNNGV. This rearrangement joins TRBV11-2 to TRBJ2-1; TRBD1 is a possible D gene (6 bases). Sequenced here: CD4+ or CD8+ T cells sorted from blood, sampled in a trial of the OX40 agonist ivuxolimab. The receptor's source is an adult with an advanced solid tumor such as melanoma, head and neck, liver or kidney cancer. The CDR3 here is CASSPNTGSNEQFF. CDR3 bases: TGTGCCAGCAGCCCTAATACAGGGTCCAATGAGCAGTTCTTC.